This record concerns one T cell receptor beta chain sequence. Its specificity is not known. The CDR3 consists of 16 residues. The junction had 10 bases not matched to a gene; V was cut back by 3 bases and J by 4 bases. Germline CDR1 SGHRS, CDR2 YFSETQ. TCRdb keeps only in-frame clones here, not all; method: immunoSEQ multiplex PCR. The table includes tens of thousands of clones, 83% detected once. This entry comes from a study of T cell responses to AZD1222 COVID-19 vaccine. Study at large: Second-dose recipients at about 4 or about 12 weeks were treated as one pooled group.

Whole-study results and caveats: Reportedly, close to half of spike-specific TCRs are directed against unmutated variant regions. Dominant CD4 TCR responses targeted spike regions 160-218 and 743-854. Possibly, clonal diversity was underestimated; donors were largely white British and included more females.

The sample consisted of peripheral blood, taken on day 0 of AZD1222 vaccination. The TCR was taken from an adult in good health. The chain combines TRBV5-1 with TRBJ2-7; 10 positions match TRBD1. The CDR3 DNA reads TGCGCCAGCAGCTCGGGACAGGGGACGAACGTGTACGAGCAGTACTTC. Translating gives CASSSGQGTNVYEQYF.